Listed here are 7 T cell receptor beta chains from one sample, sequenced in a study of OX40 agonist ivuxolimab in advanced cancers. Some clones are missing from TCRdb's copy, which holds only in-frame ones; the method was immunoSEQ multiplex PCR. The sample has almost 80,000 clones; less than 85% are singletons. The source material was CD4+ or CD8+ T cells sorted from blood, sampled in a trial of the OX40 agonist ivuxolimab. Every receptor here comes from an adult with an advanced solid tumor such as melanoma, head and neck, liver or kidney cancer.

The chain combines TRBV5-1 with TRBJ2-5; D is ambiguous. The length of the CDR3 is 13 residues. Germline CDR1 is SGHRS and CDR2 is YFSETQ. V was clipped by 1 base and J by 5 bases, with 9 bases between them. In DNA form, the CDR3 reads TGCGCCAGCAGCTTGCGGGTGAGGGAGACCCAGTACTTC. Protein: CASSLRVRETQYF.

This sequence joins TRBV6-1 and TRBJ1-6; tentatively, D is TRBD1 (5 bases). This CDR3 spans 15 amino acids. V was pared by 2 bases and J by 8 bases, with 13 bases between. Germline-derived CDR1 and CDR2 are MNHNS and SASEGT. CDR3 region: CASSEQGPADSPLHF. The CDR3 bases are TGTGCCAGCAGTGAACAGGGCCCTGCCGATTCACCCCTCCACTTT.

The V gene is TRBV29-1, the J gene TRBJ1-4, with D uncertain. Trimming shortened V by 4 bases and J by 4 bases, and 10 bases separated the two germline ends. Germline V gene lookup returns CDR1 SQVTM and CDR2 ANQGSEA. CDR3 length: 13 residues. In DNA, the CDR3 is TGCAGCGTTGTCTGGGCCCATAATGAAAAACTGTTTTTT. This encodes CSVVWAHNEKLFF.

The chain joins TRBV30 to TRBJ1-5, with TRBD1 identical over 7 bases. This CDR3 has 15 amino acids. V trimming: 1 base; J trimming: 2 bases; junction bases outside the gene matches: 5. Germline values: CDR1 GTSNPN, CDR2 SVGIG (reference sequence). In nucleotides, the CDR3 is TGTGCCTGGAGTGGAGGAGACAGGGGCAATCAGCCCCAGCATTTT. Translating gives CAWSGGDRGNQPQHF. Using reference TRBV30 and TRBJ1-5 for the parts outside the CDR3, the full variable domain is SQTIHQWPATLVQPVGSPLSLECTVEGTSNPNLYWYRQAAGRGLQLLFYSVGIGQISSEVPQNLSASRPQDRQFILSSKKLLLSDSGFYLCAWSGGDRGNQPQHFGDGTRLSIL.

This chain joins TRBV7-8 and TRBJ2-1; D is ambiguous. CDR3 length equals 15 residues. Germline lookup yields CDR1 SGHVS and CDR2 FQNEAQ. Trimming left V 2 bases short and J 11 bases short, with 19 bases between. CDR3 region: CASSLRSATGWQQFF. Here the CDR3 DNA reads TGTGCCAGCAGCTTACGTTCGGCTACCGGGTGGCAGCAGTTCTTC.

This clone was detected a few times. The genes are TRBV6-5 and TRBJ1-6; 7 bases match TRBD1. CDR3 length: 14 residues. V dropped 2 bases and J dropped 10; count of bases not matched to a gene: 5. Germline V gene data show CDR1 as MNHEY and CDR2 as SVGAGI. The CDR3 coding sequence is TGTGCCAGCAGTTACATACAGGGGCGATCACCCCTCCACTTT. Amino acids: CASSYIQGRSPLHF.

The V and J genes are TRBV7-9 and TRBJ1-2; no firm D call. The V and J ends lost 7 bases and 0 bases respectively, with 9 bases between them. CDR1 and CDR2 from the germline V gene are SEHNR and FQNEAQ (reference sequence). There are 13 residues in the CDR3. CDR3 in DNA: TGTGCCAGCAACCGGGTCACTAACTATGGCTACACCTTC. Amino acids: CASNRVTNYGYTF. Using reference TRBV7-9 and TRBJ1-2 for the parts outside the CDR3, the full variable domain is DTGVSQNPRHKITKRGQNVTFRCDPISEHNRLYWYRQTLGQGPEFLTYFQNEAQLEKSRLLSDRFSAERPKGSFSTLEIQRTEQGDSAMYLCASNRVTNYGYTFGSGTRLTVV.